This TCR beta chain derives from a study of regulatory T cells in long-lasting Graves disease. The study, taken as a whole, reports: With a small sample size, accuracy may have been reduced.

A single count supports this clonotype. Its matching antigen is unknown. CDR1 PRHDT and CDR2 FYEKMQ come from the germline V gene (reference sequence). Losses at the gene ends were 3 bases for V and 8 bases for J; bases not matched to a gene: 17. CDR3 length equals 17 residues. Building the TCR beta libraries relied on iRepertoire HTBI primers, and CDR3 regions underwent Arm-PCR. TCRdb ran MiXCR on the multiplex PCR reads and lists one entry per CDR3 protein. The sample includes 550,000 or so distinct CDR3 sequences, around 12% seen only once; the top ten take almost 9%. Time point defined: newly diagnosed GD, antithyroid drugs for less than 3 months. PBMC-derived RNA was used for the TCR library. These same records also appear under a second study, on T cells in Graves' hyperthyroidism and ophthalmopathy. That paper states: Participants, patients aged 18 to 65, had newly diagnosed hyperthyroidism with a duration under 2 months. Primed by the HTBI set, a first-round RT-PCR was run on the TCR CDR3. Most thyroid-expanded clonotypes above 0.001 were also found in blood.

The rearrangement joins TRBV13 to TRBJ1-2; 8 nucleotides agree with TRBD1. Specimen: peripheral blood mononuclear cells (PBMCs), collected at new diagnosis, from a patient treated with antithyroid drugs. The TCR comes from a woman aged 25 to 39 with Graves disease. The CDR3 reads CASSFGIWYRGLRGYTF. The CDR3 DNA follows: TGTGCCAGCAGCTTTGGAATTTGGTACAGGGGGTTACGGGGCTACACCTTC.